These T cell receptor beta chains were read from a single sample in a study of T cell responses to AZD1222 COVID-19 vaccine. Only in-frame clones appear in the TCRdb table, and some are missing; sequencing was by immunoSEQ multiplex PCR. In the table there are around 200,000 clones, around 89% of which are singletons. The sample here was peripheral blood, taken 28 days after the second AZD1222 dose. Receptors originate from an adult who received the AZD1222 COVID-19 vaccine. CDR3s include the opening cysteine and the closing phenylalanine or tryptophan. The D gene is left open where the match is weak. Size is omitted from some rows. Given values are once, few, many or a class for expanded clones.

TRBV9,TRBJ1-2,-,-,CASSVEKRDYGYTF,TGTGCCAGCAGCGTAGAGAAAAGAGACTATGGCTACACCTTC
TRBV20-1,TRBJ1-6,-,-,CSASTAIDNSPLHF,TGCAGTGCTAGTACAGCAATTGATAATTCACCCCTCCACTTT
TRBV5-1,TRBJ2-7,once,-,CASSFDGSASYEQYF,TGCGCCAGCAGCTTCGATGGTAGCGCCTCCTACGAGCAGTACTTC
TRBV5-4,TRBJ2-1,few,-,CASSSPGTKYYNEQFF,TGTGCCAGCAGCTCACCAGGGACCAAATACTACAATGAGCAGTTCTTC
TRBV2,TRBJ2-5,-,-,CASNKGQETQYF,TGTGCCAGCAACAAGGGGCAAGAGACCCAGTACTTC
TRBV18,TRBJ1-5,-,-,CASSPVGGGISNQPQHF,TGTGCCAGCTCACCGGTCGGAGGGGGGATTAGCAATCAGCCCCAGCATTTT
TRBV19,TRBJ2-3,-,TRBD2,CASSLGGGTDTQYF,TGTGCCAGTAGTCTCGGGGGGGGAACAGATACGCAGTATTTT
TRBV30,TRBJ2-1,-,-,CAWSHPGPSRNEQFF,TGTGCCTGGAGTCATCCGGGACCAAGCCGTAATGAGCAGTTCTTC
TRBV28,TRBJ1-4,-,-,CASKQSNEKLFF,TGTGCCAGCAAACAGAGTAATGAAAAACTGTTTTTT
TRBV28,TRBJ2-7,-,TRBD2,CASSGGRASGEQYF,TGTGCCAGCAGCGGCGGGAGGGCCTCGGGGGAGCAGTACTTC
TRBV3-1/TRBV3-2,TRBJ1-1,-,TRBD1,CASSGVPGQGLNTEAFF,TGTGCCAGCAGCGGCGTCCCGGGACAGGGGTTGAACACTGAAGCTTTCTTT
TRBV18,TRBJ1-3,-,-,CASSLTRDTFSGNTIYF,TGTGCCAGCTCACTCACCCGGGACACCTTCTCTGGAAACACCATATATTTT
TRBV6-4,TRBJ1-4,-,-,CASSEARGEKLFF,TGTGCCAGCAGTGAAGCTCGGGGTGAAAAACTGTTTTTT
TRBV23-1,TRBJ2-7,-,-,CASSQRPESYEQYF,TGCGCCAGCAGTCAGCGTCCGGAGAGCTACGAGCAGTACTTC
TRBV4-3,TRBJ2-1,-,-,CASSQDKSWGNEQFF,TGCGCCAGCAGCCAAGACAAAAGCTGGGGCAATGAGCAGTTCTTC
TRBV10-3,TRBJ2-2,few,TRBD2,CAMAGVANTGELFF,TGTGCCATGGCGGGGGTCGCGAACACCGGGGAGCTGTTTTTT
TRBV27,TRBJ2-5,-,TRBD1,CASSFDRGRATQYF,TGTGCCAGCAGTTTTGACAGGGGTCGGGCGACCCAGTACTTC
TRBV7-2,TRBJ2-3,-,-,CASSRPAVDTQYF,TGTGCCAGCAGCCGCCCCGCGGTAGATACGCAGTATTTT
TRBV14,TRBJ1-6,-,-,CASSQSTGGSPLHF,TGTGCCAGCAGCCAGTCGACGGGTGGTTCACCCCTCCACTTT
TRBV9,TRBJ2-2,-,-,CASDRGLRAGELFF,TGTGCCAGCGATCGGGGGCTCAGGGCCGGGGAGCTGTTTTTT
TRBV5-1,TRBJ1-2,few,-,CASRGGTGANYGYTF,TGCGCCAGCAGGGGTGGGACGGGAGCGAACTATGGCTACACCTTC
TRBV9,TRBJ1-6,-,TRBD1,CASSPGTGVNSPLHF,TGTGCCAGCAGCCCTGGGACAGGCGTTAATTCACCCCTCCACTTT
TRBV5-4,TRBJ2-7,-,-,CASSAPGRPGRDASYEQYF,TGTGCCAGCAGCGCCCCGGGACGGCCTGGGCGGGACGCTTCCTACGAGCAGTACTTC
TRBV5-4,TRBJ1-6,-,TRBD1,CASSLDRVDSPLHF,TGTGCCAGCAGCCTCGACAGGGTTGATTCACCCCTCCACTTT
TRBV19,TRBJ1-1,-,-,CASSDRPNTEAFF,TGTGCCAGTTCGGACAGACCTAACACTGAAGCTTTCTTT
TRBV13,TRBJ1-4,-,TRBD1,CASSPGQAEKLFF,TGTGCCAGCAGCCCAGGACAGGCGGAAAAACTGTTTTTT
TRBV7-9,TRBJ2-7,-,-,CASSLKVHEQYF,TGTGCCAGCAGCTTAAAAGTTCACGAGCAGTACTTC
TRBV29-1,TRBJ2-1,-,TRBD2,CSVEREQNEQFF,TGCAGCGTTGAGCGGGAGCAGAATGAGCAGTTCTTC
TRBV7-9,TRBJ2-5,once,-,CASSVGGLVQETQYF,TGTGCCAGCAGCGTTGGTGGGTTAGTCCAAGAGACCCAGTACTTC
TRBV4-3,TRBJ2-3,-,-,CASSQEGTSTDTQYF,TGCGCCAGCAGCCAAGAGGGGACTAGCACAGATACGCAGTATTTT
TRBV11-2,TRBJ2-7,-,TRBD2,CASSSRGASGLFGGQYF,TGTGCCAGCAGCTCCAGGGGAGCTAGCGGGCTGTTCGGCGGGCAGTACTTC
TRBV9,TRBJ2-3,-,-,CASSVGGVSTDTQYF,TGTGCCAGCAGCGTAGGGGGGGTTAGCACAGATACGCAGTATTTT
TRBV28,TRBJ1-1,once,TRBD1,CASLTGGTEAFF,TGTGCCAGCCTTACAGGGGGCACTGAAGCTTTCTTT
TRBV5-6,TRBJ2-1,-,TRBD1,CASSIAGTGSYNEQFF,TGTGCCAGCAGCATCGCCGGGACAGGGTCCTACAATGAGCAGTTCTTC
TRBV7-9,TRBJ2-1,once,TRBD2,CASSTGTSGNGEFF,TGTGCCAGCAGTACCGGGACTAGCGGGAATGGTGAGTTCTTC
TRBV5-5,TRBJ2-1,-,TRBD2,CASSWTSGRYEQFF,TGTGCCAGCAGTTGGACTAGCGGGAGATATGAGCAGTTCTTC
TRBV9,TRBJ2-7,-,-,CASSVGGGPEGQYF,TGTGCCAGCAGCGTAGGAGGCGGACCAGAGGGACAGTACTTC
TRBV6-5,TRBJ2-1,-,TRBD2,CASSSPWTSDREQFF,TGTGCCAGCAGTTCCCCCTGGACTAGCGATCGTGAGCAGTTCTTC
TRBV27,TRBJ2-2,-,-,CASSFAGPVLNTGELFF,TGTGCCAGCAGTTTTGCGGGCCCGGTTCTGAACACCGGGGAGCTGTTTTTT
TRBV24-1,TRBJ2-1,-,TRBD2,CATSEPGLAGTYNEQFF,TGTGCCACCAGTGAGCCGGGACTAGCGGGAACCTACAATGAGCAGTTCTTC
TRBV6-5,TRBJ2-5,-,TRBD2,CASSYALAGGTQYF,TGTGCCAGCAGTTACGCGCTAGCGGGAGGGACCCAGTACTTC
TRBV7-2,TRBJ2-2,-,TRBD1,CASSLGQGPGELFF,TGTGCCAGCAGCTTGGGACAGGGCCCCGGGGAGCTGTTTTTT
TRBV4-2,TRBJ2-7,-,-,CASSQDQGSSYEQYF,TGTGCCAGCAGCCAAGATCAGGGGAGCTCCTACGAGCAGTACTTC